The rows below give T cell receptor beta chains drawn from one sample of a study of early T cells in non-severe SARS-CoV-2 infection. TCRdb re-analysed the 5' RACE reads in MiXCR, keeping a single row per CDR3 protein. In the table there are tens of thousands of distinct CDR3 sequences, roughly 6.2% of which are singletons. This specimen consisted of whole blood, obtained at baseline. These receptors came from an adult who was a healthcare worker with PCR-confirmed SARS-CoV-2 infection or an uninfected control (not recorded which). Both conserved end residues are part of each CDR3. D genes are given only for firm matches. Size values are once, few and many counts, or a class for expanded clones, and some rows have none.

>TRBV12-3/TRBV12-4|TRBD2|-|TRBJ2-5
CASRRGGQETQYF
TGTGCCAGTAGACGCGGGGGCCAAGAGACCCAGTACTTC
>TRBV7-2|-|-|TRBJ2-3
CASSLEGRITDTQYF
TGTGCCAGCAGCTTAGAGGGTAGGATCACAGATACGCAGTATTTT
>TRBV29-1|-|many|TRBJ2-7
CSVREGYEQYF
TGCAGCGTAAGGGAAGGGTACGAGCAGTACTTC
>TRBV6-5|-|few|TRBJ2-5
CASSPDIWQETQYF
TGTGCCAGCAGTCCGGACATATGGCAAGAGACCCAGTACTTC
>TRBV7-2|-|-|TRBJ2-2
CASSRPGTGELFF
TGTGCCAGCAGCCGACCGGGCACCGGGGAGCTGTTTTTT
>TRBV20-1|TRBD2|many|TRBJ2-1
CSAVDPGLAGVYEQFF
TGCAGTGCTGTAGACCCGGGACTAGCGGGAGTGTATGAGCAGTTCTTC
>TRBV5-1|-|many|TRBJ2-2
CASSTELTGELFF
TGCGCCAGCAGTACGGAGCTCACCGGGGAGCTGTTTTTT
>TRBV29-1|TRBD1|many|TRBJ2-7
CSVDGTGYEQYF
TGCAGCGTTGACGGGACAGGGTACGAGCAGTACTTC
>TRBV5-1|TRBD2|-|TRBJ2-5
CASSPSSGSPLRTQYF
TGCGCCAGCAGCCCTTCTAGCGGGAGCCCCCTAAGGACCCAGTACTTC
>TRBV2|TRBD1|few|TRBJ2-7
CASSETGTAYEQYF
TGTGCCAGCAGTGAAACCGGGACAGCCTACGAGCAGTACTTC
>TRBV19|TRBD1|many|TRBJ1-5
CATRDRGAKDQPQHF
TGTGCCACCAGGGACAGGGGGGCCAAGGATCAGCCCCAGCATTTT
>TRBV29-1|-|few|TRBJ1-1
CSVDSGGNTEAFF
TGCAGCGTTGACTCTGGGGGCAACACTGAAGCTTTCTTT
>TRBV19|TRBD2|many|TRBJ2-3
CASRTAGGLTDTQYF
TGTGCCAGTAGAACGGCGGGAGGACTCACAGATACGCAGTATTTT
>TRBV6-5|TRBD1|few|TRBJ1-6
CASSQQGPGNNSPLHF
TGTGCCAGCAGTCAACAGGGGCCCGGTAATAATTCACCCCTCCACTTT
>TRBV7-2|-|-|TRBJ2-7
CASSPPGLRGMEQYF
TGTGCCAGCAGCCCCCCGGGCTTAAGGGGGATGGAGCAGTACTTC
>TRBV25-1|TRBD1|many|TRBJ1-1
CASSEFGQGAYTEAFF
TGTGCCAGCAGTGAATTTGGACAGGGGGCGTACACTGAAGCTTTCTTT
>TRBV7-2|-|few|TRBJ2-1
CASSFGGSSYNEQFF
TGTGCCAGCAGCTTCGGCGGAAGCTCCTACAATGAGCAGTTCTTC
>TRBV27|TRBD1|-|TRBJ1-6
CASSDRDRGNNSPLHF
TGTGCCAGCAGTGACCGGGACAGGGGGAACAATTCACCCCTCCACTTT
>TRBV15|-|once|TRBJ2-7
CATSRDLGYEQYF
TGTGCCACCAGCAGAGATCTCGGCTACGAGCAGTACTTC
>TRBV27|-|many|TRBJ2-3
CASSLFAGIADTQYF
TGTGCCAGCAGTTTATTTGCGGGAATCGCAGATACGCAGTATTTT
>TRBV9|-|many|TRBJ2-7
CASSPGTRAYEQYF
TGTGCCAGCAGCCCTGGGACCAGAGCTTACGAGCAGTACTTC
>TRBV6-5|-|-|TRBJ2-7
CASSYPRGGTYEQYF
TGTGCCAGCAGTTACCCCCGGGGAGGAACCTACGAGCAGTACTTC
>TRBV2|-|few|TRBJ1-6
CASSDQAGSPLHF
TGTGCCAGCAGTGACCAGGCGGGTTCACCCCTCCACTTT